The source of this T cell receptor (beta chain) is a study of blood T cell repertoires in COVID-19. Background on the study: The United States, Italy and Spain supplied acute and convalescent COVID-19 samples. PBMCs, B-cell-depleted T cells, or T cells were the source of the cDNA or gDNA that made up the material.

V lost 6 bases and J lost 13; bases outside the gene matches: 15. The CDR3 contains 14 residues. Germline V CDR1 and CDR2: SGDLS, YYNGEE. The assay was immunoSEQ multiplex PCR, and TCRdb's table has in-frame clones only and misses some. The table lists around 300,000 clones, 80% to 90% of them singletons, with about 2.2% in the top ten. This study enrolled people aged about 18 to 100 from about two dozen US geographic areas. Donors of Cohort 3 who recovered were those that had two negative PCRs, clearance, or symptom resolution. The rearrangement uses TRBV9 and TRBJ2-1, with 8 bases lining up with TRBD2. The TCR sequence derives from a woman in her late teens or twenties who had recovered from COVID-19. The sequenced sample was PBMCs or T cells enriched from blood (not recorded which). The CDR3 coding sequence is TGTGCCAGCACCCCCACGGGGGGGAGCTTTGAACAGTTCTTC. Its protein product is CASTPTGGSFEQFF. Full variable domain (remainder filled in from reference TRBV9 and TRBJ2-1): DSGVTQTPKHLITATGQRVTLRCSPRSGDLSVYWYQQSLDQGLQFLIQYYNGEERAKGNILERFSAQQFPDLHSELNLSSLELGDSALYFCASTPTGGSFEQFFGPGTRLTVL.